The TCR beta chain under discussion was sequenced for a study of shared T cell receptors in the human thymus. Profiled with immunoSEQ multiplex PCR; TCRdb holds only in-frame clones, not every one. Counted here are 600,000 or so clones, about 89% occurring once; the ten biggest clones make up 0.0094%. This CDR3 contains 14 residues. Germline V gene lookup returns CDR1 MNHNS and CDR2 SASEGT. Trimming left V 4 bases short and J 3 bases short, with 13 bases between. Separately, the same data were catalogued under a study of human thymus T cells.

The rearrangement joins TRBV6-1 to TRBJ2-7; maybe TRBD1 (6 bases). Sequencing used thymocytes. The sequence came from a boy under two years old with a congenital heart defect. The CDR3 sequence: CASSATRDIYEQYF. The CDR3 coding sequence is TGTGCCAGCAGTGCAACCCGGGACATCTACGAGCAGTACTTC.